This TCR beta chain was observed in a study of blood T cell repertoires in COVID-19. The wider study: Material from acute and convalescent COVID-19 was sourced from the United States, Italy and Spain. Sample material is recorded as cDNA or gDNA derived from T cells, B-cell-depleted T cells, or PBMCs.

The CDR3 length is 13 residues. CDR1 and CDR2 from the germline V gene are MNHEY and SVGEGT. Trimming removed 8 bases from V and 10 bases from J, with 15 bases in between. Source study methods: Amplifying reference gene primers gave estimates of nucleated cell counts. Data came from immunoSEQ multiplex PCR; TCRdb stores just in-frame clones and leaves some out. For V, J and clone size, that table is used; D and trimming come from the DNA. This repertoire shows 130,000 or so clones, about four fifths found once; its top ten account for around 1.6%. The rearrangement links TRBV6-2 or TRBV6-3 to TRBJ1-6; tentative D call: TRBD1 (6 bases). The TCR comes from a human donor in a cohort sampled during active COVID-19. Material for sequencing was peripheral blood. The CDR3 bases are TGTGCCAGCTGCCGGGACACCGGCTCACCCCTCCACTTT. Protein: CASCRDTGSPLHF.